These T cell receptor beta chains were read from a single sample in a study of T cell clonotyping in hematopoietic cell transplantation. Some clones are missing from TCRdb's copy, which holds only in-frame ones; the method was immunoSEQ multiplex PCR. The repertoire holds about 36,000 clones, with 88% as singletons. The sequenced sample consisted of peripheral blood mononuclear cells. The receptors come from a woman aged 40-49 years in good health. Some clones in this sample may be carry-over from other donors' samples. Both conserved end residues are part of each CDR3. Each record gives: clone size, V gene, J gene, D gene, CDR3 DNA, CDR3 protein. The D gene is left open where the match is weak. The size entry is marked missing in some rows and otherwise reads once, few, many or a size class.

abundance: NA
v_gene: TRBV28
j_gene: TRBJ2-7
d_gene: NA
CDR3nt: TGTGCCAGCAGTTTAGGGGAAGGGGCCTACGAGCAGTACTTC
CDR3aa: CASSLGEGAYEQYF

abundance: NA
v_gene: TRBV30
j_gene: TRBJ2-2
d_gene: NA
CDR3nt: TGTGCCTGGGCTGTAGGGTTGAACACCGGGGAGCTGTTTTTT
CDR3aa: CAWAVGLNTGELFF

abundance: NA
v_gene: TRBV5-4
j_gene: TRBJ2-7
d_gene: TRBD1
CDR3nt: TGTGCCAGCTCAGGGGGAGTTCGCTACGAGCAGTACTTC
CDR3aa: CASSGGVRYEQYF

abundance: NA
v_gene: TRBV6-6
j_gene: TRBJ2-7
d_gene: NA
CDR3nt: TGTGCCAGCCGACCACAGGAGAGCTCCTACGAGCAGTACTTC
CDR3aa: CASRPQESSYEQYF

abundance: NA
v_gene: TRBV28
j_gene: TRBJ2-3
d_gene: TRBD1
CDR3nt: TGTGCCAGCAGAACCGGGACAGGCACAGATACGCAGTATTTT
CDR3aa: CASRTGTGTDTQYF

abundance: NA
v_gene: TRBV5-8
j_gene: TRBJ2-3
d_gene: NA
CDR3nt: TGTGCCAGCAGCTTGGAACCCGGAGAAGATACGCAGTATTTT
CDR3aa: CASSLEPGEDTQYF

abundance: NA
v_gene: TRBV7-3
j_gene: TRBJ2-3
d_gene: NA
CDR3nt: TGTGCCAGCAGCCTAGGGCAGAAAGATCTCTTATCCACAGATACGCAGTATTTT
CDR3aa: CASSLGQKDLLSTDTQYF

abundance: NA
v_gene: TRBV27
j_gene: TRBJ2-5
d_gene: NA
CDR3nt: TGTGCCAGCAGTCCCGACCTGGGGACCCAGTACTTC
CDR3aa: CASSPDLGTQYF

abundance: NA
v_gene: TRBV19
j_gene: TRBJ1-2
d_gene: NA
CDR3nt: TGTGCCAGTAGTGTGATGGCGGGGAACTATGGCTACACCTTC
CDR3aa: CASSVMAGNYGYTF

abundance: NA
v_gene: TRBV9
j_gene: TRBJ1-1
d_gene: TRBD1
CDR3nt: TGTGCCAGCAGCGAGGGGACAGGGTCGAACACTGAAGCTTTCTTT
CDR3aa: CASSEGTGSNTEAFF

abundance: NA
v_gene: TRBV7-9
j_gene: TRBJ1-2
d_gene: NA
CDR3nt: TGTGCCAGCAGCACAGAGACCGGTAACTATGGCTACACCTTC
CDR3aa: CASSTETGNYGYTF

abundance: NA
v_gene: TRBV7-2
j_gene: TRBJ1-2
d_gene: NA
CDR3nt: TGTGCCAGCAGCTCGACCAGGGATGGCTATGGCTACACCTTC
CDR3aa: CASSSTRDGYGYTF

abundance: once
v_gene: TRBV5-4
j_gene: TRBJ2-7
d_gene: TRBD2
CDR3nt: TGTGCCAGCAGTGAGGGTAGCGGGAGTATCGGCGAGCAGTACTTC
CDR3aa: CASSEGSGSIGEQYF

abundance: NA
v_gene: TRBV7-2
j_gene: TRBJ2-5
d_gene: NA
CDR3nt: TGTGCCAGCAGCGTAGGCAGGGGACAAGAGACCCAGTACTTC
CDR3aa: CASSVGRGQETQYF

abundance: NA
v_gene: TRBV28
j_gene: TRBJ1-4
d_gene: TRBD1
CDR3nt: TGTGCCACCCTGACAGGGGAGGGGGGAAAACTGTTTTTT
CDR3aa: CATLTGEGGKLFF

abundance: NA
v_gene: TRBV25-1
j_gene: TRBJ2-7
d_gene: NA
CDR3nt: TGTGCCAGCAGTGAATGGGTATACGAGCAGTACTTC
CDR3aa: CASSEWVYEQYF

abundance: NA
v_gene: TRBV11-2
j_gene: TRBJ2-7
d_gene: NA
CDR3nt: TGTGCCAGCAGCTTATCCGTTACCCTCTACGAGCAGTACTTC
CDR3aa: CASSLSVTLYEQYF

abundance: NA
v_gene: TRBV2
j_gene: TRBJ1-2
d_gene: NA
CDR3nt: TGTGCCAGCAGTGAGCTCACCCAGGGAGATGGCTACACCTTC
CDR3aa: CASSELTQGDGYTF

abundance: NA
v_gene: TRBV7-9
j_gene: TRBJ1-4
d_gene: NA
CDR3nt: TGTGCCAGCAGCTTCGACATCGGGAATGAAAAACTGTTTTTT
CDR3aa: CASSFDIGNEKLFF

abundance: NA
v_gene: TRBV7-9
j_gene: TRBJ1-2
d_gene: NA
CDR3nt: TGTGCCAGCACTCGCCCCCCAATGGTATGGGGCTACACCTTC
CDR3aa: CASTRPPMVWGYTF

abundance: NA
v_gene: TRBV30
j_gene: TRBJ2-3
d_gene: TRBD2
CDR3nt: TGTGCCTGGAAGGGCGGGAGGATAGTGGGTACGCAGTATTTT
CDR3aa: CAWKGGRIVGTQYF

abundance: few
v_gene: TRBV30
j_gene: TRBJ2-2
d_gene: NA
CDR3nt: TGTGCCTGGAGTGACGGGAGAGACACCGGGGAGCTGTTTTTT
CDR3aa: CAWSDGRDTGELFF

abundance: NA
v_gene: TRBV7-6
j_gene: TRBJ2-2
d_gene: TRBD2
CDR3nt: TGTGCCAGTCGATCTAGCGGTGAATCCACCGGGGAGCTGTTTTTT
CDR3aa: CASRSSGESTGELFF

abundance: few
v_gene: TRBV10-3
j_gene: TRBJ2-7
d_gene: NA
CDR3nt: TGTGCCATCAGTGAGTCGGGGGCCCACGAGCAGTACTTC
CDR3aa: CAISESGAHEQYF

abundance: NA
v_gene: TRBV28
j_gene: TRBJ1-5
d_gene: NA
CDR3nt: TGTGCCAGCAGTAACAGGGAAATTCAGCCCCAGCATTTT
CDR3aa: CASSNREIQPQHF

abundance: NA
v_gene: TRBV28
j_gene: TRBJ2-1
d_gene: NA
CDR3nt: TGTGCCAGCAGTCAAGAGGGAGACAGGAGCTCCTACAATGAGCAGTTCTTC
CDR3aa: CASSQEGDRSSYNEQFF

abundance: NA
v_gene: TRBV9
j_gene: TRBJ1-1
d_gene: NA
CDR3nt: TGTGCCAGCAGCGTAGTTGACACTGAAGCTTTCTTT
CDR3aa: CASSVVDTEAFF

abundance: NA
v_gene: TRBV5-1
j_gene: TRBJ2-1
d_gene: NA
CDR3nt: TGCGCCAGCAGCTTGGATCGGAATGAGCAGTTCTTC
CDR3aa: CASSLDRNEQFF

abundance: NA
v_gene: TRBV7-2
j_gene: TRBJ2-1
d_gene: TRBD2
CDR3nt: TGTGCCAGCAGCAGCCCGACTAGCGGGAACTACAATGAGCAGTTCTTC
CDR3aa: CASSSPTSGNYNEQFF